A selection of T cell receptor beta chains follows, all from one sample in a study of beta chain features in type 1 diabetes. Generated by immunoSEQ multiplex PCR, the TCRdb table keeps only in-frame clones and is missing some. The sample contains about 320,000 clones, around 15% of which appear only once. The sequenced sample was central memory CD4+ T cells from blood. The receptors come from a man younger than 40 in good health. Each CDR3 is given without its conserved first and last residue.

v_call,j_call,cdr3_aa
TRBV7-2,TRBJ2-3,ASSWDRLRTDTQY
TRBV10-1,TRBJ2-7,ASSEGTPPYEQY
TRBV5-4,TRBJ2-5,ASSLVVSETQY
TRBV5-4,TRBJ1-2,ASSQELGTGST
TRBV18,TRBJ1-3,ASSPDSLSGNTIY
TRBV11-2,TRBJ2-5,ASSFSSGGAGETQY
TRBV7-3,TRBJ2-6,ASSSGGSGANVLT
TRBV18,TRBJ1-2,ASSPGTQGYYGYT
TRBV6-5,TRBJ1-2,ASSQTDNYGYT
TRBV28,TRBJ2-5,ASSLRETQY
TRBV18,TRBJ2-3,ASSPVAGGDTQY
TRBV2,TRBJ2-1,ASSERTAGYNEQF
TRBV7-9,TRBJ1-2,ASSPTLQGATHYGYT
TRBV7-9,TRBJ1-5,ASSQTGLPQH
TRBV5-6,TRBJ1-1,ASSLGTGSLNTEAF
TRBV4-2,TRBJ1-4,ASSQYNGADEKLF
TRBV7-9,TRBJ2-3,ASNRRQGSTDTQY
TRBV7-8,TRBJ1-2,ASSLAIGFSGYGYT
TRBV7-8,TRBJ2-2,ASRSANTGELF
TRBV7-4,TRBJ1-1,ASTPGGAAF
TRBV6-1,TRBJ2-2,ASITGFAGELF
TRBV15,TRBJ2-3,ATSRGQGRGTDTQY
TRBV5-6,TRBJ2-1,ASSGPLGRGLNEQF
TRBV4-1,TRBJ2-1,ASSQLNSGRSYNEQF
TRBV10-3,TRBJ2-1,AISATSGISNEQF
TRBV9,TRBJ1-3,ASSGRTGATSGNTIY
TRBV11-3,TRBJ1-1,ASSTNMAEAF
TRBV2,TRBJ1-2,ASSENPSYGYT
TRBV5-1,TRBJ1-1,ASSFRRDTEAF
TRBV11-2,TRBJ2-1,ASSSRLSGVEQF
TRBV9,TRBJ2-1,ASSNGGNGYNEQF
TRBV6-5,TRBJ2-3,ASSGSGGTDTQY
TRBV29-1,TRBJ2-7,SANLESGSVEQY
TRBV27,TRBJ1-2,ASSLFQGATGYT
TRBV5-1,TRBJ2-3,ASSVTGREDTQY
TRBV27,TRBJ2-1,ASNVGGVAYNEQF
TRBV5-4,TRBJ2-5,ASQRGTSGREETQY
TRBV7-6,TRBJ2-2,ASSLSGLPGELF
TRBV7-3,TRBJ2-1,ASSLVGGSSYNEQF
TRBV19,TRBJ1-1,ASSIRTGGDTEAF
TRBV29-1,TRBJ2-2,SVTETGIGELF
TRBV19,TRBJ2-3,ASTGNTDTQY
TRBV20-1,TRBJ1-2,SASGVYGYT
TRBV9,TRBJ2-1,ASSPQTSGRLESYNEQF
TRBV7-2,TRBJ1-2,ASSFGDRAYGYT
TRBV5-6,TRBJ2-2,ASSLVGFSAGELF
TRBV19,TRBJ1-1,ASRTPSGVITEAF
TRBV11-2,TRBJ2-7,ASSLDPRPSDEQY
TRBV5-6,TRBJ1-2,ASSSPGTGDFGYT
TRBV7-9,TRBJ2-3,ASSLRGLLSVLDTQY
TRBV14,TRBJ1-1,ASSQFGGARNTEAF
TRBV5-1,TRBJ1-1,ASSLEVTGNTEAF
TRBV5-6,TRBJ2-5,ASSFVGLAGNRETQY
TRBV20-1,TRBJ2-7,SAAGGNEQY
TRBV10-3,TRBJ1-5,ASSGMDSNQPQH
TRBV6-1,TRBJ1-1,ASSEVVGVAF
TRBV30,TRBJ1-2,AWGRGGTAGGYT
TRBV30,TRBJ1-5,AWSVTTGRNQPQH
TRBV7-3,TRBJ2-2,ASSVTSGRSGELF